One and the same sample provided the 21 T cell receptor beta chains below, sequenced in a study of blood T cell repertoires in COVID-19. Sequenced by immunoSEQ multiplex PCR; TCRdb stores in-frame clones only, minus some. The sample shows around 81,000 clones, around 90% of them seen only once. The sample taken for sequencing was peripheral blood. The receptors stem from a man between 65 and 79 years old with acute or convalescent COVID-19.

The chain joins TRBV7-2 to TRBJ2-1; 10 nucleotides align to TRBD1. CDR3 length: 14 amino acids. Germline CDR1 and CDR2: SGHTA and FQGNSA. After removal of 4 bases from V and 7 bases from J, the junction contained 4 bases not matched to a gene. The CDR3 here is CASSWDRGGNEQFF. The CDR3 DNA reads TGTGCCAGCAGCTGGGACAGGGGAGGGAATGAGCAGTTCTTC.

The chain joins TRBV6-5 to TRBJ1-2; 7 bases are a match to TRBD1. The CDR3 extends over 14 amino acids. From germline, CDR1 is MNHEY and CDR2 SVGAGI. After removal of 6 bases from V and 8 bases from J, the junction contained 12 bases not matched to a gene. CDR3 amino acids: CASSQPTGSGGYTF. The CDR3 nucleotides read TGTGCCAGCAGCCAGCCGACAGGGTCGGGAGGCTACACCTTC.

The V and J genes are TRBV2 and TRBJ1-4; possibly TRBD1 for D (5 bases). The ends were cut back, 7 bases at V and 7 bases at J, with 16 bases in the middle. The CDR3 length is 14 residues. In germline, CDR1 is SNHLY, CDR2 FYNNEI. CDR3 sequence: CASTPLGGTEKLFF. CDR3 nucleotides: TGTGCCAGCACTCCGTTGGGGGGGACTGAAAAACTGTTTTTT.

The chain joins TRBV10-3 to TRBJ1-2; possible D gene TRBD1, 6 bases. The CDR3 has 15 amino acids. Looked up from germline, CDR1 is ENHRY and CDR2 is SYGVKD. Between the trimmed V and J ends, which lost 3 bases and 8 bases, there was a span of 19 bases. CDR3 loop: CAISERDKGVEGYTF. DNA for the CDR3: TGTGCCATCAGTGAAAGGGACAAGGGGGTGGAGGGCTACACCTTC.

The gene calls are TRBV6-1 and TRBJ2-2, with TRBD1 as a possible D gene (5 bases). Looked up from germline, CDR1 is MNHNS and CDR2 is SASEGT. The CDR3 loop spans 15 amino acids. The V and J ends lost 2 bases and 3 bases respectively, with 10 bases between them. The CDR3 region is CASSESRGYTGELFF. The CDR3 DNA follows: TGTGCCAGCAGTGAAAGTAGGGGCTACACCGGGGAGCTGTTTTTT.

The chain is built from TRBV6-5 and TRBJ1-1; TRBD1 agrees at 8 bases. CDR1 MNHEY and CDR2 SVGAGI come from the germline V gene. The CDR3 has 16 residues. Unmatched junction bases numbered 11, after V lost 2 bases and J lost 6 bases. CDR3: CASSYRKTGGLAEAFF. CDR3 DNA: TGTGCCAGCAGTTACCGAAAAACAGGGGGTTTGGCTGAAGCTTTCTTT.

The chain joins TRBV25-1 to TRBJ1-5; tentative D call: TRBD1 (6 bases). In germline, CDR1 is MGHDK, CDR2 SYGVNS. The V and J ends lost 2 bases and 6 bases respectively, with 11 bases between them. CDR3 length equals 14 residues. CDR3 in amino acids: CASSETGWAQPQHF. Written as DNA, the CDR3 is TGTGCCAGCAGTGAAACAGGGTGGGCTCAGCCCCAGCATTTT. The full variable domain, rest sourced from reference TRBV25-1 and TRBJ1-5, is EADIYQTPRYLVIGTGKKITLECSQTMGHDKMYWYQQDPGMELHLIHYSYGVNSTEKGDLSSESTVSRIRTEHFPLTLESARPSHTSQYLCASSETGWAQPQHFGDGTRLSIL.

The count of this clone is one. V and J are TRBV19 and TRBJ1-6, with D perhaps TRBD1 (5 bases). The CDR3 has 16 residues. Trimming removed 4 bases from V and 0 bases from J, with 10 bases in between. Germline CDR1 LNHDA, CDR2 SQIVND (reference sequence). DNA for the CDR3: TGTGCCAGTAGTACGCGGGACGGCTCCTATAATTCACCCCTCCACTTT. Protein product: CASSTRDGSYNSPLHF.

This chain joins TRBV28 and TRBJ2-7, with 7 bases identical to TRBD2. The germline gives CDR1 MDHEN, CDR2 SYDVKM. The CDR3 has 14 amino acids. The V and J ends lost 8 bases and 0 bases, in that order; junction bases with no gene match: 7. CDR3 amino acids: CASLGLGFSYEQYF. The CDR3 coding sequence is TGTGCCAGCTTAGGACTAGGGTTCTCCTACGAGCAGTACTTC.

The chain joins TRBV3-1 (or the pseudogene TRBV3-2) to TRBJ1-4; D might be TRBD1 (6 bases). The CDR3 spans 15 residues. The germline V and J ends were trimmed by 3 bases and 8 bases, with 16 bases remaining between them. Germline-derived CDR1 and CDR2 are LGHDT and YNNKEL (reference sequence). In DNA, the CDR3 is TGTGCCAGCAGCCAGCCAAAATACAGGGTCGAAAAACTGTTTTTT. It specifies CASSQPKYRVEKLFF.

Only one count was recorded for this clone. This chain links TRBV4-1 with TRBJ1-5; D unclear. The CDR3 has 15 residues. V was cut by 0 bases and J by 9 bases, with 15 bases left in between. The germline CDR1 and CDR2 sequences are MGHRA and YSYEKL. The CDR3: CASSQDVNGIRPQHF. The CDR3 nucleotides are TGCGCCAGCAGCCAAGACGTGAATGGTATTAGGCCCCAGCATTTT.

This chain links TRBV9 with TRBJ2-5; 7 bases are a match to TRBD2. Germline loops: CDR1 SGDLS, CDR2 YYNGEE. The V segment lost 4 bases and the J segment 3 bases; nucleotides outside the gene matches: 12. This CDR3 region has 16 residues. The CDR3 sequence is CASSPHLGGGEETQYF. DNA for the CDR3: TGTGCCAGCAGCCCACACTTGGGGGGGGGAGAAGAGACCCAGTACTTC. The full variable domain, its missing parts supplied by reference TRBV9 and TRBJ2-5, is DSGVTQTPKHLITATGQRVTLRCSPRSGDLSVYWYQQSLDQGLQFLIQYYNGEERAKGNILERFSAQQFPDLHSELNLSSLELGDSALYFCASSPHLGGGEETQYFGPGTRLLVL.

V is TRBV9 and J is TRBJ1-4; the D gene is possibly TRBD1 (6 bases). V lost 4 bases and J lost 7, with 14 bases in between. Per the germline V gene, CDR1 is SGDLS and CDR2 is YYNGEE. CDR3 length equals 14 residues. CDR3 DNA sequence: TGTGCCAGCAGCTCACAGGGTTTGGGTGAAAAACTGTTTTTT. Its protein product is CASSSQGLGEKLFF.

The chain joins TRBV6-6 to TRBJ2-1, with D maybe TRBD2 (5 bases). The CDR3 has 15 amino acids. Germline values: CDR1 MNHNY, CDR2 SVGAGI (reference sequence). Trimming removed 6 bases from V and 9 bases from J, with 21 bases in between. The CDR3 sequence is CASRGSGAAAGEQFF. DNA for the CDR3: TGTGCCAGCAGGGGGTCAGGTGCTGCGGCGGGTGAGCAGTTCTTC.

With regard to this clone: Other DNA sequences in the same sample also yield this CDR3. The chain uses TRBV5-1 and TRBJ1-5, with TRBD1 matching 10 bases. This CDR3 region has 14 residues. CDR1 is SGHRS and CDR2 is YFSETQ in the germline V gene. Trimming at V came to 4 bases and at J to 6 bases, leaving 4 bases not matched to a gene. CDR3 loop: CASSPGTGVQPQHF. DNA for the CDR3: TGCGCCAGCAGCCCCGGGACAGGGGTTCAGCCCCAGCATTTT.

J is TRBJ2-1 and V is TRBV4-3; 13 bases are shared with TRBD2. Trimming at V came to 4 bases and at J to 7 bases, leaving 1 base not matched to a gene. The CDR3 is made up of 14 amino acids. The germline CDR1 and CDR2 sequences are LGHNA and YSLEER. The CDR3 DNA is TGCGCCAGCAGCCCACTAGCGGGAGGGAATGAGCAGTTCTTC. Its translation is CASSPLAGGNEQFF.

This clone was seen once. V gene TRBV5-4 combines with J gene TRBJ2-2; maybe TRBD1 (6 bases). This CDR3 has 16 amino acids. Trimming left V 4 bases short and J 3 bases short, with 16 bases between. CDR1 and CDR2 from the germline V gene are SGHNT and YYREEE (reference sequence). The CDR3 here is CASSLPGAGDTGELFF. The CDR3 DNA is TGTGCCAGCAGCCTCCCCGGGGCAGGGGACACCGGGGAGCTGTTTTTT.

The J gene is TRBJ2-2, the V gene TRBV19, with D unresolved. Germline CDR1 and CDR2: LNHDA and SQIVND (reference sequence). V gave up 0 bases and J gave up 4 bases, with 6 bases separating them. This CDR3 has 14 amino acids. As DNA, the CDR3 is TGTGCCAGTAGTATAGATGCGGTCACCGGGGAGCTGTTTTTT. Amino acid sequence: CASSIDAVTGELFF.

This chain uses TRBV3-1 (or the pseudogene TRBV3-2) with TRBJ2-1; D unclear. CDR3 length: 16 amino acids. Trimming removed 4 bases from V and 3 bases from J, with 16 bases in between. Germline values: CDR1 LGHDT, CDR2 YNNKEL (reference sequence). The CDR3 region has the DNA TGTGCCAGCAGCCTACGAGGTTCGAGGAGCTACAATGAGCAGTTCTTC. Protein: CASSLRGSRSYNEQFF.

The gene calls are TRBV6-1 and TRBJ2-2, with D uncertain. In germline, CDR1 is MNHNS, CDR2 SASEGT. The CDR3 is 14 residues long. Trimming stripped 3 bases from V and 6 bases from J, with 11 bases between. The CDR3 nucleotides read TGTGCCAGCAGTGATCAGGTTTTTGCCGGGGAGCTGTTTTTT. Residues: CASSDQVFAGELFF.

The table lists this clone with a few counts. V is TRBV18 and J is TRBJ2-5; TRBD2 matches 14 bases. This CDR3 is built from 16 residues. Germline V gives CDR1 KGHSH, CDR2 LQKENI. The V segment lost 3 bases and the J segment 4 bases; nucleotides outside the gene matches: 4. The CDR3 here is CASSPRLAGGRETQYF. As DNA, the CDR3 is TGTGCCAGCTCACCGCGACTAGCGGGGGGGAGAGAGACCCAGTACTTC.